These 13 T cell receptor beta chains were sequenced from one sample in a study of blood T cell repertoires in COVID-19. Sequencing used immunoSEQ multiplex PCR; TCRdb keeps in-frame clones, though not all of them. The profile shows 170,000 or so clones, 88% of them singletons. Sample: PBMCs or T cells enriched from blood (not recorded which). The origin of the receptors is a woman under 30 who had recovered from COVID-19.

CDR3 amino acids: CAWSDGRGSTDTQYF. The CDR3 DNA reads as TGTGCCTGGAGTGACGGGAGAGGGAGCACAGATACGCAGTATTTT. This chain connects TRBV30 to TRBJ2-3, with D perhaps TRBD2 (6 bases). With 1 base removed from V and 0 bases from J, the gap between germline ends came to 11 bases. Per the germline V gene, CDR1 is GTSNPN and CDR2 is SVGIG (reference sequence). The CDR3 is 15 residues long.

This chain uses TRBV7-9 with TRBJ2-7, with 9 bases matching TRBD1. The CDR3 length is 15 residues. Germline V gene lookup returns CDR1 SEHNR and CDR2 FQNEAQ (reference sequence). V was clipped by 0 bases and J by 6 bases; unmatched bases: 6. The CDR3 DNA reads TGTGCCAGCAGCTTAGCTGTGGGACAGGGCGGCGAGCAGTACTTC. This sequence encodes CASSLAVGQGGEQYF.

The genes are TRBV28 and TRBJ1-1, with D tentatively TRBD1 (6 bases). Deletions cut 8 bases from V and 0 bases from J, with 13 bases between. In germline, CDR1 is MDHEN, CDR2 SYDVKM. This CDR3 region has 14 residues. This chain's CDR3 is CASVEGGMNTEAFF. For the CDR3, the DNA is TGTGCCAGCGTCGAAGGGGGTATGAACACTGAAGCTTTCTTT.

The chain is built from TRBV19 and TRBJ2-7; 10 bases are a match to TRBD1. CDR3 length: 14 residues. CDR1 is LNHDA and CDR2 is SQIVND in the germline V gene (reference sequence). The V segment lost 1 base and the J segment 3 bases; nucleotides outside the gene matches: 0. The CDR3 DNA reads TGTGCCAGTAGTATAGGGACAGGGGGCTACGAGCAGTACTTC. Its translation: CASSIGTGGYEQYF.

The V call is TRBV28, the J call TRBJ1-1; 12 bases are a match to TRBD1. The germline V gene encodes CDR1 MDHEN and CDR2 SYDVKM. This CDR3 has 16 residues. V gave up 5 bases and J gave up 1 base; unmatched junction bases: 5. Written as DNA, the CDR3 is TGTGCCAGCAGTGGGACAGGGGGCAAGCAGAACACTGAAGCTTTCTTT. This gives the protein CASSGTGGKQNTEAFF.

The chain couples TRBV7-8 to TRBJ2-1, with 8 bases identical to TRBD2. V lost 1 base to trimming and J lost 5 bases; unmatched junction nucleotides: 4. This CDR3 is built from 15 residues. Germline CDR1 SGHVS, CDR2 FQNEAQ. Written as DNA, the CDR3 is TGTGCCAGCAGCTTAGGCGGGGGGCTTCACAATGAGCAGTTCTTC. It codes for CASSLGGGLHNEQFF.

The chain uses TRBV6-2 or TRBV6-3 and TRBJ2-7; 7 positions agree with TRBD1. Germline lookup yields CDR1 MNHEY and CDR2 SVGEGT. Trimming took 6 bases from V and 2 from J; bases not matched to a gene: 7. The CDR3 consists of 14 residues. The chain's CDR3 is CASSNYRGPYEQYF. CDR3 in DNA: TGTGCCAGCAGCAACTACAGGGGCCCCTACGAGCAGTACTTC.

The chain uses TRBV4-2 and TRBJ2-4; 7 positions match TRBD2. Trimming cost V 0 bases and J 7 bases; bases outside gene matches: 9. Germline V gene lookup returns CDR1 LGHNA and CDR2 YNFKEQ. This CDR3 spans 16 amino acids. CDR3: CASSQDPPGGVNIQYF. As DNA, the CDR3 is TGTGCCAGCAGCCAAGATCCCCCGGGGGGAGTGAACATTCAGTACTTC.

This chain joins TRBV10-3 and TRBJ2-3; 11 bases fit TRBD2. The CDR3 length is 16 residues. V trimming: 4 bases; J trimming: 7 bases; junction bases outside the gene matches: 10. The germline gives CDR1 ENHRY, CDR2 SYGVKD. Written as DNA, the CDR3 is TGTGCCATCAGTGCCAAACTAGCGGGAGAGGGGAATACGCAGTATTTT. Translation: CAISAKLAGEGNTQYF.

This clone was detected once. The V gene is TRBV5-1, the J gene TRBJ1-1, with 9 bases identical to TRBD1. V dropped 7 bases and J dropped 3; count of bases not matched to a gene: 4. CDR3 size: 13 residues. CDR1 is SGHRS, CDR2 YFSETQ, per germline. The CDR3: CASQGTGHTEAFF. The CDR3, as DNA: TGCGCCAGCCAAGGGACAGGGCACACTGAAGCTTTCTTT.

The J gene is TRBJ2-3, the V gene TRBV4-2; 13 bases are shared with TRBD2. Germline lookup yields CDR1 LGHNA and CDR2 YNFKEQ. CDR3 length: 22 amino acids. V trimming: 5 bases; J trimming: 5 bases; junction bases outside the gene matches: 25. CDR3 nucleotides: TGTGCCAGCAGCGAAGGGTTAGGCCACCGGACTAGCGGGAGCGCGAGGGGAGATACGCAGTATTTT. The encoded protein is CASSEGLGHRTSGSARGDTQYF.

The chain is built from TRBV7-2 and TRBJ1-6, with D possibly being TRBD1 (6 bases). Germline CDR1 and CDR2: SGHTA and FQGNSA. V lost 5 bases and J lost 5, with 16 bases in between. CDR3 length: 16 amino acids. CDR3 sequence: CASSPIRDIDNSPLHF. The CDR3 nucleotides read TGTGCCAGCAGCCCTATCCGGGACATAGATAATTCACCCCTCCACTTT.

The chain combines TRBV7-2 with TRBJ1-2; 8 bases align to TRBD1. V lost 3 bases, J lost 0 bases, and 9 bases stayed unmatched. CDR1 and CDR2 (germline): SGHTA, FQGNSA. This CDR3 is built from 17 residues. The CDR3 region has the DNA TGTGCCAGCAGCTTCCGGACAGGGATAAAAGCTAACTATGGCTACACCTTC. Its protein product is CASSFRTGIKANYGYTF.